Listed below are T cell receptor beta chains from one sample, sequenced in a study of T cells in Graves' hyperthyroidism and ophthalmopathy. One entry per CDR3 protein, called by TCRdb with MiXCR from the multiplex PCR reads. The sample contains about 700,000 distinct CDR3 sequences, 45% of which appear only once. Sample: peripheral blood or thyroid tissue (not recorded which). These receptors were obtained from an adult man with Graves' disease, either hyperthyroidism or ophthalmopathy (not recorded which). Each CDR3 is given with its conserved first and last residue. A D gene is named only where the DNA matches it firmly. Clone size is stated in some rows and not others, as once, few, many or a class when expanded.

abundance,d_gene,v_gene,j_gene,CDR3nt,CDR3aa
few,TRBD1,TRBV2,TRBJ1-6,TGTGCCAGTAGTGAGAGACAGGGCACGAATTCACCCCTCCACTTT,CASSERQGTNSPLHF
many,.,TRBV24-1,TRBJ1-5,TGTGCCACCAGTGTAAGTGGGACGGGGCAGCCCCAGCATTTT,CATSVSGTGQPQHF
few,.,TRBV29-1,TRBJ1-3,TGCAGCGTTGAAGGGCAGGAGAACACCATATATTTT,CSVEGQENTIYF
few,TRBD2,TRBV6-6,TRBJ2-5,TGTGCCAGCAGCGTGACTAGCGGGGAATTTGAGACCCAGTACTTC,CASSVTSGEFETQYF
.,.,TRBV20-1,TRBJ1-5,TGCAGTGCTAGTGGCGGGGCAGGCAATCAGCCCCAGCATTTT,CSASGGAGNQPQHF
.,.,TRBV7-6,TRBJ2-7,TGTGCCAGCAGCTTAGGCCCCGCCGCGGGGCTTGGATTCTACGAGCAGTACTTC,CASSLGPAAGLGFYEQYF
many,.,TRBV19,TRBJ1-6,TGTGCCAGTAGCTTCAGGGGAGACGGTGGCTCACCCCTCCACTTT,CASSFRGDGGSPLHF
.,.,TRBV7-3,TRBJ2-3,TGTGCCAGCAGCTTACAGAGTACGCAGTATTTT,CASSLQSTQYF
many,.,TRBV10-2,TRBJ1-2,TGCGCCAGCAGTGAGCAAGCAACTCCTAACTATGGCTACACCTTC,CASSEQATPNYGYTF
.,TRBD2,TRBV5-1,TRBJ2-5,TGCGCCAGCAGCGGCGGGGGTTCCCCTCAAGAGACCCAGTACTTC,CASSGGGSPQETQYF
.,TRBD1,TRBV7-2,TRBJ2-5,TGTGCCAGCAGCTTTGGACAGGGGGCATCGGGAGGCGAGACCCAGTACTTC,CASSFGQGASGGETQYF
few,TRBD2,TRBV7-8,TRBJ2-7,TGTGCCAGCAGTCTTATGGGGGGGGGGTACGAGCAGTACTTC,CASSLMGGGYEQYF
few,.,TRBV5-1,TRBJ1-6,TGCGCCAGCAGCGTGCCGGGATCTAATTCACCCCTCCACTTT,CASSVPGSNSPLHF
few,.,TRBV19,TRBJ2-7,TGTGCCAGTAAGGACCGCCCCGGGAACCACGAGCAGTACTTC,CASKDRPGNHEQYF
many,.,TRBV12-3/TRBV12-4,TRBJ1-6,TGTGCCAGCAGCTTAGCCTATAATTCACCCCTCCACTTT,CASSLAYNSPLHF
.,.,TRBV24-1,TRBJ1-2,TGTGCCACGTCATTTGTTGGTGGTGGCTACACCTTC,CATSFVGGGYTF
.,.,TRBV9,TRBJ1-3,TGTGCCAGCAGCGCTTGGGACTCTGGAAACACCATATATTTT,CASSAWDSGNTIYF
few,.,TRBV19,TRBJ2-2,TGTGCCAGTACGACCGAGATGCTTCCCGGGGAGCTGTTTTTT,CASTTEMLPGELFF
few,TRBD2,TRBV6-5,TRBJ2-7,TGTGCCAGCAGTTACACCGGTGGGCTAGCGGGAGTCGAGCAGTACTTC,CASSYTGGLAGVEQYF
many,.,TRBV2,TRBJ1-2,TGTGCCAGCAGTGTCCCCGGGAACTATGGCTACACCTTC,CASSVPGNYGYTF
.,.,TRBV7-2,TRBJ1-1,TGTGCCAGCAGCTTGGAACGGACACTGAACACTGAAGCTTTCTTT,CASSLERTLNTEAFF
many,TRBD1,TRBV20-1,TRBJ2-7,TGCAGTGCCCGACAGGGGTTCGACGAGCAGTACTTC,CSARQGFDEQYF
once,.,TRBV7-4,TRBJ1-1,TGTGCCATCAGTGAGTCCGGCGGACTAGCGGGCCTCGAAGCTTTCTTT,CAISESGGLAGLEAFF
many,.,TRBV2,TRBJ1-1,TGTGCCAGCAACTCGAACAGGGTTAACACTGAAGCTTTCTTT,CASNSNRVNTEAFF
few,TRBD2,TRBV9,TRBJ2-6,TGTGCCAGCAGCGTAGAGGGGGACGGGGGGGCCGGGGCCAACGTCCTGACTTTC,CASSVEGDGGAGANVLTF
.,TRBD1,TRBV20-1,TRBJ1-4,TGCAGTGCGCAGGGGGTGAATGAAAAACTGTTTTTT,CSAQGVNEKLFF
.,.,TRBV5-1,TRBJ2-2,TGCGCCAGCAGCTTGGTAAGGACAGAGGGCACCGGGGAGCTGTTTTTT,CASSLVRTEGTGELFF
few,.,TRBV7-2,TRBJ2-2,TGTGCCAGCAGCCAAGAAGCCACGGGCTTGCCGGGCTATGGGTTTTTT,CASSQEATGLPGYGFF
few,.,TRBV7-2,TRBJ1-5,TGTGCCAGCAGCTGGGCCCAGCCCAATCAGCCCCAGCATTTT,CASSWAQPNQPQHF
.,.,TRBV9,TRBJ1-1,TGTGCCAGCAGCGTTGTGATGAACACTGAAGCTTTCTTT,CASSVVMNTEAFF
.,.,TRBV25-1,TRBJ1-2,TGTGCCAGCAGTCGCATCCCTGACTATGGCTACACCTTC,CASSRIPDYGYTF
.,TRBD1,TRBV29-1,TRBJ1-5,TGCAGCGTCTATGGAGGGACAGGGCAGCCCCAGCATTTT,CSVYGGTGQPQHF
.,.,TRBV7-2,TRBJ1-1,TGTGCCAGCAGCTTAGGTTGGGGTTACACTGAAGCTTTCTTT,CASSLGWGYTEAFF
.,.,TRBV5-1,TRBJ1-1,TGCGCCAGCAGCTTGGTAGGGCATGGGAGTGAAGCTTTCTTT,CASSLVGHGSEAFF
few,TRBD1,TRBV7-6,TRBJ1-2,TGTGCCAGCAGATCGACAGGGATCTATGGCTACACCTTC,CASRSTGIYGYTF
.,TRBD1,TRBV7-9,TRBJ1-4,TGTGCCAGCAGCGCGGGACAGGTCGAAAAACTGTTTTTT,CASSAGQVEKLFF
many,TRBD1,TRBV2,TRBJ1-6,TGTGCCAGCAGTGGGACGACAGGGCTAAGCTCACCCCTCCACTTT,CASSGTTGLSSPLHF
.,.,TRBV2,TRBJ1-2,TGTGCCAGCAGCTTAGGCGGGGGAGTAAGAGATGGCTACACCTTC,CASSLGGGVRDGYTF
many,.,TRBV2,TRBJ1-2,TGTGCCAGCAGTGAAGCGCTTGCAGGATTAGACTATGGCTACACCTTC,CASSEALAGLDYGYTF
once,.,TRBV20-1,TRBJ2-5,TGCAGTGCTAGAGTCCCCGGGGAGGAGCCCCAGTACTTC,CSARVPGEEPQYF
few,.,TRBV13,TRBJ2-2,TGTGCCAGCAGCTTGGAAGGGGCGAGGAACGGGGAGCTGTTTTTT,CASSLEGARNGELFF
.,.,TRBV19,TRBJ1-3,TGTGCCAGTAGTATTAGCGGGAACTATGGCTACACCATATATTTT,CASSISGNYGYTIYF
.,.,TRBV19,TRBJ1-3,TGTGCCAGTAGTATACCGCACCACAGGAAATACTCTGGAAACACCATATATTTT,CASSIPHHRKYSGNTIYF
.,.,TRBV12-3/TRBV12-4,TRBJ1-6,TGTGCCAGCAGTGGTGGTGTGGAAGGGCGGGGATCACCCCTCCACTTT,CASSGGVEGRGSPLHF
.,.,TRBV5-8,TRBJ1-4,TGTGCCAGCAGCTCGGGTATAAGGGATTCTCGGCTGTTTTTT,CASSSGIRDSRLFF
few,TRBD2,TRBV7-8,TRBJ2-7,TGTGCCAGCACCATCGGGACTAGCGGCTACGAGCAGTACTTC,CASTIGTSGYEQYF
many,TRBD1,TRBV7-2,TRBJ1-2,TGTGCCAGCAGCTGGGCCGAGGGGGCTGGCTATGGCTACACCTTC,CASSWAEGAGYGYTF
few,.,TRBV7-9,TRBJ1-5,TGTGCCAGCAGCGAGCAGGGAGTAAGCAATCAGCCCCAGCATTTT,CASSEQGVSNQPQHF
.,TRBD2,TRBV3-1,TRBJ2-7,TGTGCCAGCAGCCAAGACTGGGAGGGATCCTACGAGCAGTACTTC,CASSQDWEGSYEQYF
.,.,TRBV20-1,TRBJ1-1,TGCAGTGCTGGGATAAACACTGAAGCTTTCTTT,CSAGINTEAFF
.,TRBD1,TRBV29-1,TRBJ1-2,TGCAGCGTAGACAGGGAGGTTGGTGGCTACACCTTC,CSVDREVGGYTF
few,.,TRBV5-1,TRBJ1-2,TGCGCCAGCAGCTTGGCCGTAGGGTCGGACTATGGCTACACCTTC,CASSLAVGSDYGYTF
.,TRBD1,TRBV7-2,TRBJ2-7,TGTGCCAGCAGCCCATTGGCGGGGACAGGGGGATCGTACGAGCAGCACTTC,CASSPLAGTGGSYEQHF
.,TRBD1,TRBV12-3/TRBV12-4,TRBJ1-2,TGTGCCAGCAGTTTAGTCGGGACAGAAATCGGCTACACCTTC,CASSLVGTEIGYTF
.,TRBD1,TRBV7-2,TRBJ2-7,TGTGCCAGCAGCTTAGATCTATCCGACCGGGACAGGGTTCGCGAGCAGTACTTC,CASSLDLSDRDRVREQYF
.,.,TRBV20-1,TRBJ1-5,TGCAGTGCTAGAGAGGGAAGCACTCAGCCCCAGCATTTT,CSAREGSTQPQHF
.,.,TRBV5-1,TRBJ1-3,TGCGCCAGCAGCCGATCGACAGGTGTCTCTGGAAACACCATATATTTT,CASSRSTGVSGNTIYF
few,TRBD1,TRBV4-1,TRBJ1-4,TGCGCCAGCAGCCTTTTAGGGGGCGATAATGAAAAACTGTTTTTT,CASSLLGGDNEKLFF
.,.,TRBV6-1,TRBJ2-7,TGTGCCAGCAGTGGCGACAGACGGAGGGCCATAGAGCAGTACTTC,CASSGDRRRAIEQYF